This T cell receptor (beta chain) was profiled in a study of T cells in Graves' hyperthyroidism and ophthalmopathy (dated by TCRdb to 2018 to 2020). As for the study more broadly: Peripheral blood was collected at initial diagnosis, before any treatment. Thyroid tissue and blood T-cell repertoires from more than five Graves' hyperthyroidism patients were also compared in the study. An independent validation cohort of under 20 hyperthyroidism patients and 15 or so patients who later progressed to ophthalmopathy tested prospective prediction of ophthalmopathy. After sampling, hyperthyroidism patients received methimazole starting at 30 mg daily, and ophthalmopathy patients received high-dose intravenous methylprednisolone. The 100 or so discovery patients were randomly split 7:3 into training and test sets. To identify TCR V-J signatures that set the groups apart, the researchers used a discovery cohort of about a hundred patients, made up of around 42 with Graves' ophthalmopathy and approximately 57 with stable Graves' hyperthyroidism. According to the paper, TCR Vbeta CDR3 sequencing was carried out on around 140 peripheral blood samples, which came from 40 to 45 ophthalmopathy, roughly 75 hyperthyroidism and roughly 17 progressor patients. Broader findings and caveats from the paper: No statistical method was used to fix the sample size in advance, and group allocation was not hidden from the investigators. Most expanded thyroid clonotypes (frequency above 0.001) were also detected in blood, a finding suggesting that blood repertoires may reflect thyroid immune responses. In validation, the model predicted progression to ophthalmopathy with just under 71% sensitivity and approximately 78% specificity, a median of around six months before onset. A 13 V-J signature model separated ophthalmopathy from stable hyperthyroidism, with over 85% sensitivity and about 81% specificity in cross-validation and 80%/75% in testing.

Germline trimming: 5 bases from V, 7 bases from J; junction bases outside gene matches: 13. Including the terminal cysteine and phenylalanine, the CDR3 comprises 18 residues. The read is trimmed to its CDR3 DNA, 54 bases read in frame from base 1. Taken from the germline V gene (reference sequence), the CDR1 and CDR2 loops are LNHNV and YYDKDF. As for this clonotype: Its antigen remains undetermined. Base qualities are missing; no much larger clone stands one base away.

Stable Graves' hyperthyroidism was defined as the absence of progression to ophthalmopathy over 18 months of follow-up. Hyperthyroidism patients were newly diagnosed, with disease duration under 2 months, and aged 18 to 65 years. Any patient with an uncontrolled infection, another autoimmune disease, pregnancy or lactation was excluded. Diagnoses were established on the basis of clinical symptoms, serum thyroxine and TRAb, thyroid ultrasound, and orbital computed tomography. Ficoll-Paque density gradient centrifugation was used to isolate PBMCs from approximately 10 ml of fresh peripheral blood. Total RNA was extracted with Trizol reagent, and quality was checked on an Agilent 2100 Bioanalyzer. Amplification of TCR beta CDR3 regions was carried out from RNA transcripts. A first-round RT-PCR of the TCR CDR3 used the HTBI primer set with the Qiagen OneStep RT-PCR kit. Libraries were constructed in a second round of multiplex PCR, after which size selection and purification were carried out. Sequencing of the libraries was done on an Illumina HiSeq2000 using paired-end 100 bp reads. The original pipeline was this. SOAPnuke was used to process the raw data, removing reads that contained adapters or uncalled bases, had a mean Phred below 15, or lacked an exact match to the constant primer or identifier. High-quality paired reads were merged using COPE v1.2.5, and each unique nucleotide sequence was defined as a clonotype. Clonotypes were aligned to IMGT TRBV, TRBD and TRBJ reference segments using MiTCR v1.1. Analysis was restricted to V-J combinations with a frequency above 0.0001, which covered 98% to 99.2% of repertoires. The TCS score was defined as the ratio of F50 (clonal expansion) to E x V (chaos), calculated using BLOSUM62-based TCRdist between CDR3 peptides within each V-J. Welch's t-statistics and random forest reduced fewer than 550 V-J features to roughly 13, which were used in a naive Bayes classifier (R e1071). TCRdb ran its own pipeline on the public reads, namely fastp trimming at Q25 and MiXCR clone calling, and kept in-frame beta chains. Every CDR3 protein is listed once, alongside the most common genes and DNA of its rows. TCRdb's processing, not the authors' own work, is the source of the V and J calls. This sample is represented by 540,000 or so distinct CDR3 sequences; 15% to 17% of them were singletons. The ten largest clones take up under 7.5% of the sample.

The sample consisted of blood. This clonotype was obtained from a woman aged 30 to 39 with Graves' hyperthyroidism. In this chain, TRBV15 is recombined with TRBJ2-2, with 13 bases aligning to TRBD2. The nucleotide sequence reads TGTGCCACCAGCGGGACTAGCGGGATACTTTTGGATGGCGGGGAGCTGTTTTTT. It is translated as CATSGTSGILLDGGELFF.